The T cell receptor beta chain described here comes from a study of OX40 agonist ivuxolimab in advanced cancers. Study-wide background: The dose of intravenous ivuxolimab that patients received every 2 weeks ranged from 0.01 to 10 mg/kg.

V gave up 6 bases and J gave up 2 bases, with 10 bases separating them. The CDR3 runs to 14 residues. Germline V gene lookup returns CDR1 MNHNS and CDR2 SASEGT. TCRdb's table, derived via immunoSEQ multiplex PCR, lists solely in-frame clones and lacks some. Of about 69,000 clones listed, 80% to 95% are singletons. V is TRBV6-1 and J is TRBJ1-4; D might be TRBD1 (6 bases). The TCR was taken from an adult with an advanced solid tumor such as melanoma, head and neck, liver or kidney cancer. Here the sequenced sample was CD4+ or CD8+ T cells sorted from blood, taken in a trial of the OX40 agonist ivuxolimab. As DNA, the CDR3 is TGTGCCAGCAGGGCAACAGGGACTAATGAAAAACTGTTTTTT. Amino acid sequence: CASRATGTNEKLFF.